This is a list of T cell receptor beta chains from one sample in a study of blood T cell repertoires in COVID-19. Here immunoSEQ multiplex PCR was the method, and the copy in TCRdb shows in-frame clones only, minus some. The top ten hold 4.2% of the sample, which has a few hundred thousand clones, around 80% seen once. The material sequenced was peripheral blood. Receptors originate from a man in his 60s with acute or convalescent COVID-19. Both conserved end residues are part of each CDR3. The D gene is left open where the match is weak. Size is omitted from some rows. Given values are once, few, many or a class for expanded clones.

TRBJ1-1 | NA | NA | TRBV5-1 | CASSLRQDYTEAFF | TGCGCCAGCAGCTTGAGGCAGGATTACACTGAAGCTTTCTTT
TRBJ2-7 | TRBD1 | NA | TRBV5-8 | CASSLGRTGGSEQYF | TGTGCCAGCAGCTTGGGAAGGACAGGGGGCAGCGAGCAGTACTTC
TRBJ2-1 | NA | NA | TRBV9 | CASSGSGLVDEQFF | TGTGCCAGCAGCGGGAGCGGCTTGGTCGATGAGCAGTTCTTC
TRBJ2-5 | NA | NA | TRBV2 | CASSRLHQETQYF | TGTGCCAGCAGTCGGTTGCACCAAGAGACCCAGTACTTC
TRBJ1-2 | TRBD1 | NA | TRBV28 | CASSFSGGAANYGYTF | TGTGCCAGCAGTTTTTCAGGGGGCGCGGCTAACTATGGCTACACCTTC
TRBJ2-2 | TRBD2 | NA | TRBV11-2 | CASSLLRGGTTGELFF | TGTGCCAGCAGCCTCTTGCGGGGGGGTACTACCGGGGAGCTGTTTTTT
TRBJ1-4 | NA | NA | TRBV18 | CASSPPDRTNEKLFF | TGTGCCAGCTCACCACCCGACAGAACTAATGAAAAACTGTTTTTT
TRBJ2-5 | TRBD1 | NA | TRBV5-1 | CASSSGTDQETQYF | TGCGCCAGCAGCTCCGGGACAGACCAAGAGACCCAGTACTTC
TRBJ2-3 | TRBD2 | NA | TRBV7-8 | CASSSRLASTDTQYF | TGTGCCAGCAGCTCTAGACTAGCTAGCACAGATACGCAGTATTTT
TRBJ1-5 | NA | NA | TRBV2 | CASRQTTTLSNQPQHF | TGTGCCAGCAGGCAGACCACTACTTTGAGCAATCAGCCCCAGCATTTT
TRBJ2-7 | TRBD1 | few | TRBV5-1 | CASSRGQGLTYEQYF | TGCGCCAGCAGCCGCGGACAGGGGCTCACCTACGAGCAGTACTTC
TRBJ1-2 | NA | few | TRBV5-1 | CAPRGGNGYTF | TGCGCCCCAAGGGGGGGTAATGGCTACACCTTC
TRBJ2-3 | NA | few | TRBV24-1 | CATSDESTDTQYF | TGTGCCACCAGTGATGAGAGCACAGATACGCAGTATTTT
TRBJ2-2 | TRBD2 | few | TRBV7-3 | CASSSRVGGAGELFF | TGTGCCAGCAGCTCCCGTGTTGGGGGGGCCGGGGAGCTGTTTTTT
TRBJ2-1 | TRBD2 | NA | TRBV7-6 | CASSLGLRGRGSYNEQFF | TGTGCCAGCAGCTTAGGTCTACGCGGGAGAGGGTCCTACAATGAGCAGTTCTTC
TRBJ2-7 | NA | NA | TRBV7-2 | CASSPAGLNYEQYF | TGTGCCAGCAGCCCCGCGGGACTCAACTACGAGCAGTACTTC
TRBJ1-5 | TRBD1 | NA | TRBV2 | CASSEVDRGQPQHF | TGTGCCAGCAGTGAAGTGGACAGGGGTCAGCCCCAGCATTTT
TRBJ1-2 | NA | once | TRBV18 | CASSGRETNYGYTF | TGTGCCAGCTCAGGGAGAGAAACTAACTATGGCTACACCTTC
TRBJ1-1 | NA | NA | TRBV3-1/TRBV3-2 | CASSRDPTGEAFF | TGTGCCAGCAGCCGAGACCCCACAGGTGAAGCTTTCTTT
TRBJ2-7 | TRBD2 | NA | TRBV5-1 | CASSPLAAEKVEQYF | TGCGCCAGCAGCCCACTAGCGGCTGAGAAGGTCGAGCAGTACTTC
TRBJ1-6 | TRBD1 | NA | TRBV10-3 | CAISEFGQDNSPLHF | TGTGCCATCAGTGAGTTTGGACAGGATAATTCACCCCTCCACTTT
TRBJ2-2 | TRBD2 | NA | TRBV4-1 | CASSQAGTSGREVAGELFF | TGCGCCAGCAGCCAAGCAGGGACTAGCGGGAGGGAGGTAGCCGGGGAGCTGTTTTTT
TRBJ2-7 | NA | NA | TRBV6-5 | CASSWALGDDEQYF | TGTGCCAGCAGTTGGGCCCTGGGTGACGACGAGCAGTACTTC
TRBJ2-1 | TRBD2 | NA | TRBV4-2 | CASSSGTSGGAGNEQFF | TGTGCCAGCAGCTCCGGGACTAGCGGGGGGGCGGGCAATGAGCAGTTCTTC
TRBJ2-5 | TRBD1 | NA | TRBV6-6 | CASSYRGTGAEETQYF | TGTGCCAGCAGTTACAGGGGGACAGGGGCGGAAGAGACCCAGTACTTC
TRBJ2-3 | TRBD1 | NA | TRBV12-3/TRBV12-4 | CASSHTGADTQYF | TGTGCCAGCAGCCACACAGGGGCAGATACGCAGTATTTT
TRBJ2-3 | TRBD2 | NA | TRBV5-6 | CASSLETSGGDLDTQYF | TGTGCCAGCAGCTTGGAGACTAGCGGGGGGGACCTTGATACGCAGTATTTT
TRBJ2-1 | NA | NA | TRBV5-1 | CASRMPGVHNEQFF | TGCGCCAGCAGGATGCCAGGGGTACACAATGAGCAGTTCTTC
TRBJ1-2 | NA | NA | TRBV20-1 | CSASWRGYTF | TGCAGTGCTAGTTGGCGGGGCTACACCTTC
TRBJ2-5 | NA | NA | TRBV7-5 | CARSLGRRGTPPQGETQYF | TGTGCCAGAAGCTTAGGAAGGCGGGGTACCCCCCCACAGGGGGAGACCCAGTACTTC
TRBJ1-2 | TRBD1 | few | TRBV18 | CASSRTGGDGYTF | TGTGCCAGCTCTCGGACAGGGGGCGATGGCTACACCTTC
TRBJ2-7 | TRBD2 | NA | TRBV9 | CASSVASGTYEQYF | TGTGCCAGCAGCGTGGCTAGCGGGACCTACGAGCAGTACTTC
TRBJ1-2 | TRBD1 | NA | TRBV10-3 | CAITPRPGQGAYGYTF | TGTGCCATCACCCCCCGCCCTGGACAGGGCGCCTATGGCTACACCTTC
TRBJ2-1 | NA | NA | TRBV4-2 | CASSQDIRPGQQPKQFF | TGTGCCAGCAGCCAAGATATCAGACCCGGTCAACAGCCTAAGCAGTTCTTC
TRBJ2-5 | NA | once | TRBV6-6 | CASSYLGGAGTQYF | TGTGCTAGCAGTTATCTGGGGGGGGCGGGGACCCAGTACTTC
TRBJ1-1 | TRBD1 | NA | TRBV10-3 | CAIRDRGYNTEAFF | TGTGCCATCAGGGACAGGGGATATAACACTGAAGCTTTCTTT
TRBJ1-2 | NA | NA | TRBV28 | CASRGNNYGYTF | TGTGCCAGCAGGGGCAACAACTATGGCTACACCTTC
TRBJ1-5 | NA | medium-sized | TRBV16 | CASSQSGQSNQPQHF | TGTGCCAGCAGCCAATCGGGGCAGAGCAATCAGCCCCAGCATTTT
TRBJ2-2 | TRBD1 | NA | TRBV10-3 | CAISPGQGYTGELFF | TGTGCCATCAGTCCGGGACAGGGATACACCGGGGAGCTGTTTTTT
TRBJ2-1 | TRBD2 | NA | TRBV7-3 | CASSIIAGAYNEQFF | TGTGCCAGCAGCATTATAGCGGGAGCGTACAATGAGCAGTTCTTC
TRBJ2-5 | TRBD1 | NA | TRBV2 | CASSEQTGWGTQYF | TGTGCCAGCAGTGAACAGACAGGGTGGGGGACCCAGTACTTC
TRBJ1-2 | NA | NA | TRBV12-3/TRBV12-4 | CASSIRGGGGYTF | TGTGCCAGCAGCATCCGTGGGGGGGGAGGCTACACCTTC
TRBJ1-6 | NA | few | TRBV2 | CASSALTRDSPLHF | TGTGCCAGCAGTGCTCTAACCCGTGATTCACCCCTCCACTTT
TRBJ1-2 | NA | NA | TRBV3-1/TRBV3-2 | CASSRGRKDGYTF | TGTGCCAGCAGCCGGGGGAGGAAGGATGGCTACACCTTC
TRBJ2-1 | NA | few | TRBV10-1 | CASSDRAGTYNEQFF | TGCGCCAGCAGTGACCGCGCTGGGACATACAATGAGCAGTTCTTC
TRBJ1-6 | NA | NA | TRBV27 | CASSLSSGGRSPLHF | TGTGCCAGCAGTTTGTCCTCGGGAGGGCGGTCACCCCTCCACTTT
TRBJ2-1 | NA | NA | TRBV9 | CASSVAGLTYNEQFF | TGTGCCAGCAGCGTAGCTGGCCTGACTTACAATGAGCAGTTCTTC
TRBJ2-7 | TRBD2 | NA | TRBV9 | CASSFSGGYEQYF | TGTGCCAGCAGCTTCAGCGGGGGGTACGAGCAGTACTTC
TRBJ2-3 | NA | NA | TRBV4-1 | CASSPGGLRYTDTQYF | TGCGCCAGCAGCCCAGGCGGGTTGAGATACACAGATACGCAGTATTTT
TRBJ2-1 | TRBD2 | NA | TRBV24-1 | CATSETSGINEQFF | TGTGCCACCAGTGAGACTAGCGGGATCAATGAGCAGTTCTTC
TRBJ2-3 | TRBD1 | NA | TRBV11-1 | CASSPSTGGTTDTQYF | TGTGCCAGCAGCCCCTCGACAGGGGGAACCACAGATACGCAGTATTTT
TRBJ1-5 | NA | once | TRBV29-1 | CSVEGLPGGQPQHF | TGCAGCGTTGAAGGACTCCCCGGTGGTCAGCCCCAGCATTTT
TRBJ2-6 | NA | few | TRBV7-9 | CASSGLAADSSGANVLTF | TGTGCCAGCAGCGGCCTGGCGGCTGACAGCTCTGGGGCCAACGTCCTGACTTTC
TRBJ2-7 | TRBD2 | once | TRBV6-6 | CASSYSASGSYEQYF | TGTGCCAGCAGTTACTCTGCTAGCGGCTCCTACGAGCAGTACTTC
TRBJ1-1 | NA | NA | TRBV20-1 | CSARDRAEAFF | TGCAGTGCTAGAGATCGGGCTGAAGCTTTCTTT
TRBJ2-5 | TRBD2 | NA | TRBV19 | CASSFPTSGGKKTQYF | TGTGCCAGTAGTTTCCCGACTAGCGGGGGTAAGAAGACCCAGTACTTC
TRBJ1-2 | NA | NA | TRBV6-1 | CASSVNPTGINYGYTF | TGTGCCAGCAGTGTGAATCCTACGGGGATTAACTATGGCTACACCTTC
TRBJ2-2 | TRBD2 | NA | TRBV28 | CASSLGLAGTGELFF | TGTGCCAGCAGTTTAGGTCTAGCGGGCACCGGGGAGCTGTTTTTT
TRBJ2-2 | TRBD2 | few | TRBV29-1 | CSVVVSGTNTGELFF | TGCAGCGTTGTTGTTAGCGGGACAAACACCGGGGAGCTGTTTTTT